This T cell receptor beta chain stems from a study of T cell responses to AZD1222 COVID-19 vaccine. Here immunoSEQ multiplex PCR was the method, and the copy in TCRdb shows in-frame clones only, minus some. Of 150,000 or so clones listed, 92% are singletons. Broader study findings: Spike was spanned by vaccine-associated CD4 TCRs, which were dominant at 160-218 and 743-854. Donors, mostly white British, included more females; clonal diversity was possibly underestimated.

Details on this clone: What it binds is not known.

CDR1 is SGHDT, CDR2 YYEEEE, per germline. CDR3 length: 14 amino acids. V lost 3 bases to trimming and J lost 4 bases, with 13 bases between them. Sequencing was performed on peripheral blood, taken on day 0 of AZD1222 vaccination. This clonotype was sampled from an adult in good health. The V and J genes are TRBV5-6 and TRBJ1-2; tentative D call: TRBD1 (6 bases). CDR3: CASSSDRGFYGYTF. The CDR3 DNA reads as TGTGCCAGCAGCTCGGACAGAGGATTCTATGGCTACACCTTC.